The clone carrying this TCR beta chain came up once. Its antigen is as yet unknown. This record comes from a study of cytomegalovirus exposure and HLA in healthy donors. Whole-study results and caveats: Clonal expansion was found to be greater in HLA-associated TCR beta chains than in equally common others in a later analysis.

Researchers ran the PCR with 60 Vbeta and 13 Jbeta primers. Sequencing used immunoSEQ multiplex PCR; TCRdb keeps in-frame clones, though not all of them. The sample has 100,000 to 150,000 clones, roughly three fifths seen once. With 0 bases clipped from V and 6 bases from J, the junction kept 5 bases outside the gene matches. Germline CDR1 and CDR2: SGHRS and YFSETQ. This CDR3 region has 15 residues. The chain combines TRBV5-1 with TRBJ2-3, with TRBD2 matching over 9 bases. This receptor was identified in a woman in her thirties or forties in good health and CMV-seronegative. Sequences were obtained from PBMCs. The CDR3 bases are TGCGCCAGCAGCTTGGTTAGCGGGGGTACGGATACGCAGTATTTT. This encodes CASSLVSGGTDTQYF.